This TCR beta chain was captured in a study of siplizumab effects on memory and regulatory T cells. Study-level points and caveats: Siplizumab significantly lowered the alloreactive sequences that could be traced to unstimulated CD4+ memory cells. Naive T cells, seemingly more diverse than memory cells, seemed major alloresponse contributors.

The V end was cut by 2 bases, the J end by 4 bases, with 8 bases between. The CDR3 has 13 amino acids. From germline, CDR1 is MNHEY and CDR2 SMNVEV (reference sequence). Note on this clone: What it binds is unknown.

Sequencing of each sample assayed some 9.4 x 10^4 TCR templates. The table came from immunoSEQ multiplex PCR; TCRdb's copy has only in-frame clones and leaves some out. The sample contains about 50,000 clones, approximately 93% of which appear only once. The chain has TRBV27 and TRBJ2-5; D tentatively fits TRBD1 or TRBD2 (5 bases each). The specimen sequenced was CD8+ T cells sorted from blood. The receptor comes from a human donor in good health. This CDR3 reads CASSLGDVETQYF. The DNA for the CDR3 is TGTGCCAGCAGTTTAGGGGACGTAGAGACCCAGTACTTC.